This TCR beta chain originates from a study of radiotherapy plus CTLA-4 blockade in lung cancer. This clone has just one count. The method was immunoSEQ multiplex PCR; TCRdb's version includes in-frame clones alone and lacks a portion of them. The sample consists of 25,000 to 30,000 clones, about four fifths of them appearing once. The TCR originated in a human donor with non-small cell lung cancer that progressed on radiotherapy plus ipilimumab. The source material was peripheral blood, sampled from a patient treated with radiotherapy plus ipilimumab.

The CDR3 DNA reads as TGTGCCAGCAGCCCGCAGGGGGGTCTCACAGATACGCAGTATTTT. Amino acid sequence: CASSPQGGLTDTQYF. This rearrangement joins TRBV7-3 to TRBJ2-3, with D perhaps matching TRBD1 (7 bases). CDR3 size: 15 residues. Germline lookup yields CDR1 SGHTA and CDR2 FQGTGA. V gave up 5 bases and J gave up 2 bases, with 14 bases separating them.